The rows below give T cell receptor beta chains drawn from one sample of a study of a mutant IDH1 vaccine in newly diagnosed glioma. TCRdb keeps only in-frame clones here, not all; method: immunoSEQ multiplex PCR. The table shows 85,000 to 100,000 clones, with around 77% occurring only once. This specimen was PBMCs, taken from a glioma patient treated with radiotherapy, temozolomide or both. The receptor source for this set is a middle-aged man with glioma. Both conserved end residues are trimmed from each CDR3. Fields, in order: V gene, J gene, CDR3 protein.

TRBV28	TRBJ1-1	ASSPDRGLFTEAF
TRBV27	TRBJ1-5	ASSLSGQKGQPQH
TRBV30	TRBJ2-5	AWSSGGYQETQY
TRBV18	TRBJ2-6	ASSPMSAGSSGANVLT
TRBV19	TRBJ2-7	ASKTGASYEQY
TRBV6-5	TRBJ2-7	ASSYAAGGWEQY
TRBV27	TRBJ2-7	ASSLAGTGVYEQY
TRBV6-5	TRBJ2-5	ASSYTETQY
TRBV5-1	TRBJ2-7	ASSLGRARSYEQY
TRBV10-3	TRBJ1-5	AISAGQGDSNQPQH
TRBV6-6	TRBJ1-2	ASSYSKAEKYGYT
TRBV6-5	TRBJ2-6	ASSYLLDSGANVLT
TRBV13	TRBJ1-2	ASSSSGTGEDGYT
TRBV7-9	TRBJ2-3	ASSLVASGTGDTQY
TRBV6-1	TRBJ2-5	ASKFPGRETQY
TRBV5-5	TRBJ1-1	ASSLSTNTEAF
TRBV30	TRBJ2-7	AWSGDRGFEQY
TRBV19	TRBJ2-2	ASGLIGANTGELF